Listed below are T cell receptor beta chains from one sample, sequenced in a study of T cells of healthy individuals. One entry per CDR3 protein, called by TCRdb with MiXCR from the 5' RACE reads. The repertoire has about 53,000 distinct CDR3 sequences, around 15% of them found once; the top ten carry about 16%. The receptors shown here come from a human donor in good health. Both conserved end residues are part of each CDR3. A D gene is named only where the DNA matches it firmly. Clone size is not always given. Where it is, it says once, few, many or a class for expanded clones.

cdr3_nt	cdr3_aa	clone_size	d_call	v_call	j_call
TGTGATACCGGGGACAGGGGAGAGACCCAGTACTTC	CDTGDRGETQYF	NA	TRBD1	TRBV10-3	TRBJ2-5
TGTGCCAGCAGTTTCGGCGAGGATCAGCCCCAGCATTTT	CASSFGEDQPQHF	many	NA	TRBV12-3/TRBV12-4	TRBJ1-5
TGTGCCAGCAGTTTTAACAGGAATGGGTCACCCCTCCACTTT	CASSFNRNGSPLHF	few	NA	TRBV12-3/TRBV12-4	TRBJ1-6
TGTGCCAGCAGCATCCCCCCAAACACCATATATTTT	CASSIPPNTIYF	NA	NA	TRBV7-2	TRBJ1-3
TGTGCCAGCAGTTACTTAGCGGGAGTGGGCTACAATGAGCAGTTCTTC	CASSYLAGVGYNEQFF	many	TRBD2	TRBV6-5	TRBJ2-1
TGCAGTGCTAGAGACCCGGCCGGGTACAATGAGCAGTTCTTC	CSARDPAGYNEQFF	many	NA	TRBV20-1	TRBJ2-1
TGTGCCAGCAGCCCGCGGGGGGGCCGCGACGAGCAGTACTTC	CASSPRGGRDEQYF	few	TRBD2	TRBV3-1	TRBJ2-7
TGTGCCAGCAGGGGGGGAGAGACCCAGTACTTC	CASRGGETQYF	few	NA	TRBV13	TRBJ2-5
TGCAGTGCTAGGCCCGGGACAGGGGATTCACCCCTCCACTTT	CSARPGTGDSPLHF	NA	TRBD1	TRBV20-1	TRBJ1-6
TGCAGTGCTAGAGGCATAGACAGTCAAGAGACCCAGTACTTC	CSARGIDSQETQYF	NA	NA	TRBV20-1	TRBJ2-5
TGCGCCAGCAGCCAAGATTTAGGAGAGTATGGCTACACCTTC	CASSQDLGEYGYTF	many	NA	TRBV4-3	TRBJ1-2
TGTGCCATCAGTGAAGGGCAGGCTCCGTCATTCGCTTTCTTT	CAISEGQAPSFAFF	many	NA	TRBV10-3	TRBJ1-1
TGCAGCGTCTATGGTGTCGTTACAGATACGCAGTATTTT	CSVYGVVTDTQYF	NA	NA	TRBV29-1	TRBJ2-3
TGTGCCAGCGGACAGGGGGCTGGGGAGACCCAGTACTTC	CASGQGAGETQYF	NA	TRBD1	TRBV7-3	TRBJ2-5
TGCAGTGCTAGAGGGGCAGTACAAGAGCAGTACTTC	CSARGAVQEQYF	NA	NA	TRBV20-1	TRBJ2-7
TGTGCCAGCAAGACTAGCGGGACGACCTACAATGAGCAGTTCTTC	CASKTSGTTYNEQFF	few	TRBD2	TRBV2	TRBJ2-1
TGTGCCAGCAGTACCGCGGGAGCGGGAGCGGTGGAGACCCAGTACTTC	CASSTAGAGAVETQYF	few	TRBD2	TRBV12-3/TRBV12-4	TRBJ2-5
TGCGCCAGCAGCCAAAACCCCATTGGAGGGAGGCCTGAAGCTTTCTTT	CASSQNPIGGRPEAFF	NA	NA	TRBV4-3	TRBJ1-1
TGTGCCAGCAGCGTGGGGGACAGTTTCTACGAGCAGTACTTC	CASSVGDSFYEQYF	NA	TRBD1	TRBV9	TRBJ2-7
TGTGCCAGCAGCGCTCAAACAGGGGATAGCAATCAGCCCCAGCATTTT	CASSAQTGDSNQPQHF	many	TRBD1	TRBV5-6	TRBJ1-5
TGTGCCATCAGTGAGTCAGCAGGGGGAACCGGGGAGCTGTTTTTT	CAISESAGGTGELFF	few	TRBD1	TRBV10-3	TRBJ2-2
TGTGCCAGTAGTACCTCCGGGAACACCGGGGAGCTGTTTTTT	CASSTSGNTGELFF	few	NA	TRBV19	TRBJ2-2
TGCAGTGCTAGAGAGTCGACAGGGGCCACTGAAGCTTTCTTT	CSARESTGATEAFF	few	TRBD1	TRBV20-1	TRBJ1-1
TGTGCCAGCACCGGCCAGGGGCGGGGGAATGAGCAGTTCTTC	CASTGQGRGNEQFF	few	NA	TRBV9	TRBJ2-1
TGTGCCAGCAGTGAACGCGGGCGGCAGGGGACCACTGAAGCTTTCTTT	CASSERGRQGTTEAFF	NA	NA	TRBV6-1	TRBJ1-1
TGTGCCAGCACCCCCTCCCAGGGGAACACTGAAGCTTTCTTT	CASTPSQGNTEAFF	many	NA	TRBV7-2	TRBJ1-1
TGTGCCAGCAGCCTGGATTGGGGTTATGAGCAGTACTTC	CASSLDWGYEQYF	NA	NA	TRBV7-9	TRBJ2-7
TGCGCCAGCAGCCAAGATCAGGGCAGCTCCTACGAGCAGTACTTC	CASSQDQGSSYEQYF	NA	NA	TRBV4-1	TRBJ2-7
TGTGCCAGCAGCCAACCGACAGGGCCGGATACGCAGTATTTT	CASSQPTGPDTQYF	few	TRBD1	TRBV7-2	TRBJ2-3
TGTGCCATCAGTGAGTGGGGACAGGGGGACACTGAAGCTTTCTTT	CAISEWGQGDTEAFF	few	TRBD1	TRBV10-3	TRBJ1-1
TGTGCCAGCAGCGTAGGAGCGGGGGGGCCCACCTACAATGAGCAGTTCTTC	CASSVGAGGPTYNEQFF	many	TRBD2	TRBV9	TRBJ2-1
TGCAGTGCTAGAGATGTTGAGCGGCCTAGCACAGATACGCAGTATTTT	CSARDVERPSTDTQYF	few	NA	TRBV20-1	TRBJ2-3
TGTGCCAGCGGACAAGACCGGGACAGGGGGAGGGAGCAGTACTTC	CASGQDRDRGREQYF	NA	TRBD1	TRBV7-2	TRBJ2-7
TGTGCCAGCAGCCTGGGGACAGGAATACAGTTCTTC	CASSLGTGIQFF	NA	TRBD1	TRBV3-1	TRBJ2-1
TGCGCCAGCAGCTTTGCCGGGACTAGCAGCGAGCAGTACTTC	CASSFAGTSSEQYF	few	TRBD2	TRBV5-1	TRBJ2-7
TGCAGTGCAACACCGCCGGGAGAGGCCTACGAGCAGTACTTC	CSATPPGEAYEQYF	many	NA	TRBV20-1	TRBJ2-7
TGTGCCAGCAGCTTACACAGGGTTCGGTCTGAAGCTTTCTTT	CASSLHRVRSEAFF	few	NA	TRBV7-2	TRBJ1-1
TGCAGCGTTAAGTTATCCATGAACACTGAAGCTTTCTTT	CSVKLSMNTEAFF	many	NA	TRBV29-1	TRBJ1-1
TGTGCCAGCAGCGTCACAGGGTCCGGGGAGCTGTTTTTT	CASSVTGSGELFF	few	NA	TRBV7-9	TRBJ2-2
TGTGCCAGCAGCTTAAGAACAGGGAGGTCCTACAATGAGCAGTTCTTC	CASSLRTGRSYNEQFF	many	NA	TRBV7-9	TRBJ2-1
TGCAGCGTTGTGGTTAGCGGGGGGGCCCATGAGCAGTTCTTC	CSVVVSGGAHEQFF	many	TRBD2	TRBV29-1	TRBJ2-1
TGTGCCAGCAGCCCAACTATCCGGGGGTCCTACGAGCAGTACTTC	CASSPTIRGSYEQYF	NA	NA	TRBV3-1	TRBJ2-7
TGTGCCAGCACCCGGGTCCGGAGTGCCGGGGAGCTGTTTTTT	CASTRVRSAGELFF	few	NA	TRBV2	TRBJ2-2
TGTGCCAGCAGTTACTCGGGCGGGGGGAAAAATGAGCAGTTCTTC	CASSYSGGGKNEQFF	few	TRBD2	TRBV6-5	TRBJ2-1